This TCR beta chain came from a study of blood T cell repertoires in COVID-19. As for the study in general: The origin of the acute and convalescent COVID-19 samples was the United States, Italy and Spain. PBMCs, B-cell-depleted T cells, or T cells were the source of the cDNA or gDNA that made up the material.

The germline V gene has CDR1 KGHDR and CDR2 SFDVKD. CDR3 length equals 15 residues. The V end lost 3 bases, the J end lost 1 base, and 11 bases lay between the germline ends. Original data processing: Reference gene primer amplification in the assay estimated nucleated cell counts. Here immunoSEQ multiplex PCR was the method, and the copy in TCRdb shows in-frame clones only, minus some. V, J and clone size are taken as reported in that table, and D and trimming were inferred from the DNA itself. The table lists approximately 240,000 clones, 85% to 90% of them singletons. The rearrangement uses TRBV24-1 and TRBJ1-2; no clear D. Sequencing was performed on PBMCs or T cells enriched from blood (not recorded which). The clonotype comes from a woman under 30 in a cohort exposed to, infected with or recovered from COVID-19 (not recorded which). The CDR3 nucleotides are TGTGCCACCAGTGATGGAGCTACTCTTAACTATGGCTACACCTTC. It encodes CATSDGATLNYGYTF.